This is a list of T cell receptor beta chains from one sample in a study of OX40 agonist ivuxolimab in advanced cancers. Method: immunoSEQ multiplex PCR; TCRdb's copy keeps in-frame clones and lacks some. The repertoire holds roughly 22,000 clones, with less than 90% as singletons. The sequencing here drew on CD4+ or CD8+ T cells sorted from blood, taken in a trial of the OX40 agonist ivuxolimab. The receptors originated from an adult with an advanced solid tumor such as melanoma, head and neck, liver or kidney cancer. CDR3s include the opening cysteine and the closing phenylalanine or tryptophan. The D gene is left open where the match is weak. Where a row states a size, it is once, few, many or the class of an expanded clone; other rows omit it.

CASSQVSSSGRIFPFYEQYF	TGCGCCAGCAGCCAAGTATCATCTAGCGGGAGAATCTTTCCCTTTTACGAGCAGTACTTC	TRBV4-3	TRBJ2-7	-	TRBD2
CASSQDVGTGGELGAFF	TGCGCCAGCAGCCAAGACGTCGGGACAGGGGGCGAGTTGGGGGCTTTCTTT	TRBV4-1	TRBJ1-1	-	TRBD1
CASSPGTGGIDTQYF	TGTGCCAGCAGCCCCGGGACAGGGGGGATAGATACGCAGTATTTT	TRBV13	TRBJ2-3	-	TRBD1
CASSYGAWVGEQYF	TGTGCCAGCAGTTATGGCGCCTGGGTAGGCGAGCAGTACTTC	TRBV6-5	TRBJ2-7	-	-
CASSQSRPNTGELFF	TGTGCCAGCAGCCAATCACGCCCGAACACCGGGGAGCTGTTTTTT	TRBV4-2	TRBJ2-2	-	-
CASSSVLTF	TGTGCCAGCAGCAGTGTCCTGACTTTC	TRBV5-8	TRBJ2-6	-	-
CSVGGEGGIGGYTF	TGCAGCGTCGGAGGGGAGGGGGGGATAGGTGGCTACACCTTC	TRBV29-1	TRBJ1-2	-	-
CASGPVFSGNTIYF	TGTGCCAGCGGTCCAGTGTTCTCTGGAAACACCATATATTTT	TRBV7-9	TRBJ1-3	-	-
CASSFRGDNTEAFF	TGTGCCAGCAGCTTCAGGGGCGATAACACTGAAGCTTTCTTT	TRBV5-5	TRBJ1-1	few	-
CASSLAGDQPQHF	TGTGCCAGCAGCCTGGCGGGGGATCAGCCCCAGCATTTT	TRBV5-8	TRBJ1-5	few	-
CASSLFTSGISYNEQFF	TGTGCCAGCAGCCTGTTTACTAGCGGGATCTCCTACAATGAGCAGTTCTTC	TRBV27	TRBJ2-1	-	TRBD2
CSVSDNGYTEAFF	TGCAGCGTTTCGGACAACGGGTACACTGAAGCTTTCTTT	TRBV29-1	TRBJ1-1	once	-
CASRSESGNEQYF	TGTGCCAGCAGATCGGAGAGTGGTAACGAGCAGTACTTC	TRBV28	TRBJ2-7	-	-
CASSLTSDSSYNEQFF	TGTGCCAGCAGCTTAACTAGCGATAGCTCCTACAATGAGCAGTTCTTC	TRBV7-4	TRBJ2-1	-	TRBD2
CASGSAGGWNEQFF	TGTGCCAGCGGGTCAGCGGGAGGGTGGAATGAGCAGTTCTTC	TRBV6-1	TRBJ2-1	many	TRBD2
CASSLMIAGTEAFF	TGTGCCAGCAGCCTAATGATCGCCGGGACTGAAGCTTTCTTT	TRBV11-2	TRBJ1-1	-	-
CASSLSSYNSPLHF	TGTGCCAGCAGCCTGAGCTCCTATAATTCACCCCTCCACTTT	TRBV9	TRBJ1-6	-	-
CSVGAGITYEQYF	TGCAGCGTTGGGGCGGGAATCACCTACGAGCAGTACTTC	TRBV29-1	TRBJ2-7	-	-
CASAYTSGGEQYF	TGTGCCAGCGCTTATACTTCAGGGGGCGAGCAGTACTTC	TRBV7-9	TRBJ2-7	once	TRBD1
CASSSGRYLGYGYTF	TGCGCCAGCAGCAGCGGGAGGTATTTAGGCTATGGCTACACCTTC	TRBV5-1	TRBJ1-2	-	-
CASRITSGMFGELFF	TGTGCCAGCCGCATCACTAGCGGGATGTTCGGGGAGCTGTTTTTT	TRBV6-6	TRBJ2-2	few	TRBD2
CASGLLVDTEAFF	TGTGCTAGTGGTTTGTTGGTGGACACTGAAGCTTTCTTT	TRBV12-5	TRBJ1-1	-	-
CAVKVGDTGELFF	TGTGCCGTAAAAGTTGGGGACACCGGGGAGCTGTTTTTT	TRBV7-6	TRBJ2-2	-	-
CASSLYRGLSEQYF	TGTGCCAGCAGTTTATACAGGGGGCTGAGCGAGCAGTACTTC	TRBV6-1	TRBJ2-7	-	TRBD1